What follows are 16 T cell receptor beta chains derived from one specimen sequenced in a study of cytomegalovirus exposure and HLA in healthy donors. Vbeta (60) and Jbeta (13) primers were used in the PCR. Only in-frame clones appear in the TCRdb table, and some are missing; sequencing was by immunoSEQ multiplex PCR. The data contain approximately 100,000 clones, around 80% of them seen just once; the ten biggest clones take up approximately 1.5%. Sequencing was performed on PBMCs. Source of these receptors: a man in his forties in good health and CMV-seronegative.

CDR3 sequence: CASSLLAGGMSYEQYF. CDR3 nucleotides: TGTGCCAGCAGCTTACTAGCGGGGGGGATGAGTTACGAGCAGTACTTC. The chain employs TRBV11-2 and TRBJ2-7; 12 bases match TRBD2. Per the germline V gene, CDR1 is SGHAT and CDR2 is FQNNGV. V lost 2 bases, J lost 4 bases, and 6 bases stayed unmatched. The CDR3 loop spans 16 amino acids. Combining the CDR3 with reference TRBV11-2 and TRBJ2-7 gives the whole variable domain EAGVAQSPRYKIIEKRQSVAFWCNPISGHATLYWYQQILGQGPKLLIQFQNNGVVDDSQLPKDRFSAERLKGVDSTLKIQPAKLEDSAVYLCASSLLAGGMSYEQYFGPGTRLTVT.

CDR3 amino acids: CASARWGREKLFF. The CDR3 DNA is TGTGCCAGCGCTAGGTGGGGGCGAGAAAAACTGTTTTTT. The rearrangement joins TRBV7-9 to TRBJ1-4; tentatively, D is TRBD1 (6 bases). Between the trimmed V and J ends, which lost 8 bases and 8 bases, there was a span of 15 bases. Germline V lookup: CDR1 SEHNR, CDR2 FQNEAQ (reference sequence). The CDR3 covers 13 residues.

V gene TRBV6-4 combines with J gene TRBJ1-6; D call uncertain. Trimming took off 4 bases at V and 13 bases at J, with 17 bases between the two ends. The germline V gene has CDR1 MRHNA and CDR2 SNTAGT. The CDR3 has 14 amino acids. The CDR3 sequence is CASSGEAGVLPLHF. The CDR3, as DNA: TGTGCCAGCAGTGGGGAGGCTGGTGTTCTTCCCCTCCACTTT.

Remarks on this clone: The same CDR3 also results from other DNA sequences found in this sample. The chain is built from TRBV18 and TRBJ2-6, with a possible D match to TRBD2 (5 bases). There are 16 residues in the CDR3. CDR1 is KGHSH, CDR2 LQKENI, per germline. Trimming shortened V by 2 bases and J by 3 bases, and 11 bases separated the two germline ends. CDR3 region: CASSPVREFGANVLTF. The CDR3 coding sequence is TGTGCCAGCTCACCAGTACGGGAATTTGGGGCCAACGTCCTGACTTTC.

The chain couples TRBV5-4 to TRBJ1-1; 11 bases agree with TRBD1. The CDR3 spans 14 residues. V lost 4 bases and J lost 3; bases outside the gene matches: 2. The V gene's germline CDR1 is SGHNT and CDR2 YYREEE (reference sequence). The CDR3 protein is CASSPGQGDTEAFF. The CDR3 DNA follows: TGTGCCAGCAGCCCGGGACAGGGGGACACTGAAGCTTTCTTT.

The rearrangement joins TRBV19 to TRBJ1-6; 7 bases are shared with TRBD1. The ends lost 7 bases at V and 6 bases at J; junction bases unmatched: 6. The CDR3 loop spans 14 amino acids. The germline CDR1 and CDR2 sequences are LNHDA and SQIVND (reference sequence). The CDR3 protein is CASNRDSPNSPLHF. As DNA, the CDR3 is TGTGCCAGTAATAGGGACAGCCCTAATTCACCCCTCCACTTT.

This clone has only a few counts. This chain links TRBV18 with TRBJ1-1; D uncertain. The V gene lost 4 bases and the J gene lost 5 bases, with 14 bases spanning the gap. CDR1 and CDR2 from the germline V gene are KGHSH and LQKENI. The CDR3 length is 14 residues. The CDR3 DNA reads as TGTGCCAGCTCACTCGGCCCTACGGGGACTGAAGCTTTCTTT. As protein: CASSLGPTGTEAFF.

The J gene is TRBJ2-7, the V gene TRBV11-2; TRBD1 matches at 7 bases. V lost 4 bases, J lost 4 bases, and 10 bases stayed unmatched. Germline assignment: CDR1 SGHAT and CDR2 FQNNGV. There are 15 residues in the CDR3. CDR3 sequence reads: CASSYLRDSHYEQYF. As DNA, the CDR3 is TGTGCCAGCAGCTATCTGAGGGACAGCCATTACGAGCAGTACTTC.

This sequence joins TRBV7-9 and TRBJ1-2, with D hard to call. The germline V gene encodes CDR1 SEHNR and CDR2 FQNEAQ (reference sequence). V lost 1 base, J lost 10 bases, and 13 bases lay in between. The CDR3 runs to 13 residues. The chain's CDR3 is CASSLDWQRSYTF. DNA of the CDR3: TGTGCCAGCAGCTTAGATTGGCAGCGTTCCTACACCTTC.

The CDR3 spells CASSVGGSGGLPYEQYF. DNA of the CDR3: TGTGCCAGCAGCGTAGGGGGTAGCGGGGGCCTGCCCTACGAGCAGTACTTC. V usage is TRBV9 and J usage is TRBJ2-7, with 9 bases matching TRBD2. V lost 0 bases, J lost 2 bases, and 9 bases stayed unmatched. The CDR3 length is 17 residues. Germline assignment: CDR1 SGDLS and CDR2 YYNGEE.

This clone was counted a single time. The rearrangement joins TRBV4-1 to TRBJ2-5, with 8 bases fitting TRBD2. The end of the DNA fits TRBJ2-7 better, so the J call may be wrong. Germline assignment: CDR1 MGHRA and CDR2 YSYEKL. The CDR3 consists of 20 residues. The chain's CDR3 is CASSQEYQGLAGPDFYEQYF. The CDR3 coding sequence is TGCGCCAGCAGCCAAGAATACCAGGGGCTAGCGGGCCCCGATTTCTACGAGCAGTACTTC.

For the CDR3, the DNA is TGCGCCAGCAGCTTGAGCTCAGGGGCATCCCTGTTCTCTGGGGCCAACGTCCTGACTTTC. Translation: CASSLSSGASLFSGANVLTF. The chain couples TRBV5-1 to TRBJ2-6; D might be TRBD1 (6 bases). Trimming shortened V by 1 base and J by 0 bases, and 20 bases separated the two germline ends. Germline loops: CDR1 SGHRS, CDR2 YFSETQ. The CDR3 consists of 20 residues.

This chain links TRBV10-3 with TRBJ2-6, with D unclear. Trimming stripped 8 bases from V and 1 base from J, with 12 bases between. Germline V gives CDR1 ENHRY, CDR2 SYGVKD. The CDR3 totals 15 residues. Here the CDR3 DNA reads TGTGCCATCGCTTCCCCTACTTCTGGGGCCAACGTCCTGACTTTC. Translation: CAIASPTSGANVLTF.

The chain has TRBV7-9 and TRBJ1-1; no clear D. Germline CDR1 is SEHNR and CDR2 is FQNEAQ (reference sequence). There are 13 residues in the CDR3. V gave up 7 bases and J gave up 0 bases, with 9 bases separating them. The CDR3 sequence: CASTVQLNTEAFF. The CDR3 DNA reads as TGTGCCAGCACCGTGCAGTTGAACACTGAAGCTTTCTTT.

V gene TRBV7-9 combines with J gene TRBJ1-1; 8 positions agree with TRBD1. J gave up 1 base and V 3 bases, and 1 base lay outside the gene matches. The CDR3 runs 14 residues. Germline CDR1 and CDR2: SEHNR and FQNEAQ (reference sequence). CDR3 sequence reads: CASSLTGANTEAFF. Written as DNA, the CDR3 is TGTGCCAGCAGCTTGACAGGGGCGAACACTGAAGCTTTCTTT. Full variable domain (missing parts from reference TRBV7-9 and TRBJ1-1): DTGVSQNPRHKITKRGQNVTFRCDPISEHNRLYWYRQTLGQGPEFLTYFQNEAQLEKSRLLSDRFSAERPKGSFSTLEIQRTEQGDSAMYLCASSLTGANTEAFFGQGTRLTVV.

The CDR3: CAISEGASEQYF. The CDR3 coding sequence is TGTGCCATCAGTGAGGGGGCCAGCGAGCAGTACTTC. The J gene is TRBJ2-7, the V gene TRBV10-3; weak D call: TRBD1 (5 bases). Trimming took 2 bases from V and 6 from J, leaving 8 bases between them. The CDR3 contains 12 residues. Germline assignment: CDR1 ENHRY and CDR2 SYGVKD.